This TCR beta chain appears in the sequencing data of a study of cytomegalovirus exposure and HLA in healthy donors. Overall study context: There were fewer than 130 million unique TCR beta sequences, drawn from around 180 million T cells, in an earlier analysis. Study-level points and caveats: Later on, a genetic analysis was performed. It linked a missense variant in DCLRE1C with V- and J-gene trimming of TCR beta. There were several of the most significant clusters that appeared linked to common viral pathogens in a later analysis.

PCR was performed using 60 Vbeta and 13 Jbeta primers. The repertoire was sequenced with immunoSEQ multiplex PCR; TCRdb's copy has only in-frame clones and lacks some. Its clone listing holds approximately 75,000 clones. With respect to this clone: The antigen remains undetermined.

Participants comprised healthy donors of bone marrow. This TCR was recovered from a boy younger than 18 in good health and CMV-seronegative. The sequenced sample consisted of PBMCs.

CDR3 in DNA: TGTGCCAGCACCCAAAGGCTAGATCGGGAGACCCAGTACTTC. This gives the protein CASTQRLDRETQYF. The chain carries TRBV21-1 and TRBJ2-5; the table's D gene call, TRBD2, was not cross checked with the DNA. TRBV21-1 counts as a pseudogene. CDR3 length equals 14 residues.